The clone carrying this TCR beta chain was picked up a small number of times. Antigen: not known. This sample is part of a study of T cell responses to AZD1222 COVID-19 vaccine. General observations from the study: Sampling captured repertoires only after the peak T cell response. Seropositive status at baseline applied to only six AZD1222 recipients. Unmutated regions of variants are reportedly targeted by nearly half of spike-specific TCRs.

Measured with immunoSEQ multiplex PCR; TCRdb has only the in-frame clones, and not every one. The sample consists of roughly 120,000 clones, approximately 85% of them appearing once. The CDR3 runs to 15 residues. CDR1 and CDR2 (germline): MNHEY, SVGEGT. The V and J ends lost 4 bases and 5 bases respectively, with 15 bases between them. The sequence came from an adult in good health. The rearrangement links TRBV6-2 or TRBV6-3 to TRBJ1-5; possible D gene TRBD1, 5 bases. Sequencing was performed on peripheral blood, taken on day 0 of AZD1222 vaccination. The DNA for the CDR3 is TGTGCCAGCAGTTCGCCAGGGCATCAGGATCAGCCCCAGCATTTT. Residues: CASSSPGHQDQPQHF.